Listed below are T cell receptor beta chains from one sample, sequenced in a study of CXCR3-negative and CXCR3-positive naive CD8 T cells. TCRdb re-called the 5' RACE reads and gives one entry per CDR3 protein, without DNA. The table counts 28,000 or so distinct CDR3 sequences; around 2.8% lies in the top ten. The sample taken for sequencing was naive CXCR3- CD8+ T cells from blood. The receptors stem from a human donor in good health. Some clones in this sample may be carry-over from other donors' samples. Both conserved end residues are part of each CDR3. Size is stated for part of the rows, as once, few or many counts, or as a class when the clone is expanded.

TRBV9	.	TRBJ2-3	CASSVTGLETDTQYF
TRBV7-3	.	TRBJ1-1	CASSLGGVTEAFF
TRBV12-3/TRBV12-4	.	TRBJ1-5	CASSFGLNQPQHF
TRBV7-9	.	TRBJ2-7	CASSPSRGPNAPYEQYF
TRBV4-3	.	TRBJ2-5	CASSQDRLRGRPGTQYF
TRBV20-1	.	TRBJ1-1	CSARDSGITEAFF
TRBV6-6	.	TRBJ2-3	CASSPDLDTQYF
TRBV7-7	.	TRBJ1-6	CASSLVRSSYNSPLHF
TRBV5-4	.	TRBJ1-1	CASSPDRGPEAFF
TRBV14	.	TRBJ2-5	CASSQAQGAPIETQYF
TRBV6-5	.	TRBJ2-7	CASRPGQGPHHEQYF
TRBV29-1	.	TRBJ2-7	CSVDGAGEPYEQYF
TRBV13	.	TRBJ1-4	CASSSGASNEKLFF
TRBV7-9	medium-sized	TRBJ2-1	CASSLALAGSYNEQFF
TRBV29-1	.	TRBJ1-1	CSVGQMNTEAFF
TRBV5-6	.	TRBJ2-1	CASSPGSDNEQFF
TRBV10-2	.	TRBJ2-2	CASRGGMDTGELFF
TRBV28	.	TRBJ2-2	CASSFEAEFTGELFF
TRBV23-1	.	TRBJ1-4	CASSQVAFTANEKLFF
TRBV6-2/TRBV6-3	medium-sized	TRBJ2-7	CASSHRIHRGLISYEQYF